This T cell receptor beta chain was documented in a study of blood T cells in healthy people across ages. The study, taken as a whole, reports: As age increased, TCR beta diversity per million T cells fell in a roughly linear fashion.

Next came a second PCR, run for roughly 6 to 11 cycles, which used a sample-barcoded 5' primer along with a J-beta primer mix. TCRdb reprocessed the 5' RACE reads with MiXCR, giving one entry per CDR3 protein. The repertoire includes about 1.6 million distinct CDR3 sequences, about 31% of them detected once, and 10% to 12% sits in the top ten. With respect to this clonotype: What it binds is not known.

Germline V gene lookup returns CDR1 KGHSY and CDR2 FQNENV. The length of the CDR3 is 12 residues. The V gene lost 6 bases and the J gene lost 6 bases, with 11 bases spanning the gap. The sequencing input was blood. This chain joins TRBV16 and TRBJ1-1; D remains unclear. This clonotype was obtained from a woman aged 25 to 45 in good health. The CDR3 DNA reads as TGTGCCAGCAGTCCTCATCCTCCTGAAGCTTTCTTT. It encodes CASSPHPPEAFF.